This T cell receptor (beta chain) appears in the sequencing data of a study of T cells after yellow fever vaccination. Whole-study findings and limits: Most primary-vaccination clones reappeared after the booster (approximately 96% CD4, 88% CD8).

The V and J ends lost 4 bases and 4 bases respectively, with 20 bases between them. Per the germline V gene, CDR1 is SQVTM and CDR2 is ANQGSEA. This CDR3 has 16 residues. The table lists this clonotype with many counts. Antigen unknown. From the 5' RACE reads, TCRdb called clonotypes with MiXCR, one entry per CDR3 protein. Of a few hundred thousand distinct CDR3 sequences listed, approximately 16% are singletons. The TCR was taken from a man between 18 and 29 years old who received the YFV17D yellow fever vaccine. The material sequenced was PBMCs, taken roughly 5 days after the first yellow fever vaccination. V and J are TRBV29-1 and TRBJ1-5, with a weak D call TRBD1 (5 bases). CDR3 sequence reads: CSVVLTVPWKNQPQHF. DNA of the CDR3: TGCAGCGTTGTCCTGACAGTGCCCTGGAAAAATCAGCCCCAGCATTTT.